This T cell receptor beta chain was recorded in a study of blood T cell repertoires in COVID-19 (TCRdb year 2020). As for the study more broadly: Samples from collaborators originated in the United States, Italy and Spain and spanned both the acute and convalescent phases of COVID-19. Nearly every sample came with metadata listing a de-identified subject ID, COVID-19 status, age in years and sex. Samples were obtained from the ongoing ImmuneRACE study (first 160 participants) and from over 1,000 subjects provided by 6 global collaborators. The prospective study material was composed of cDNA or gDNA derived from T cells, B-cell-depleted T cells, or PBMCs. The repertoires were made available in a free public database intended to serve as a resource for research on the immune response to SARS-CoV-2. Where available, HLA class I and class II types were obtained from metadata supplied by the sample provider rather than from assay-based typing. Deeply sampled blood TCRbeta repertoires from subjects exposed to, actively infected with, or recovered from COVID-19 were included in the dataset. Study-wide findings and limitations: How much clinical and demographic metadata was included differed by source and by participant, and the metadata was provided uncurated.

From the cysteine up to the phenylalanine, the CDR3 has a length of 15 residues. Left in the record is the CDR3 DNA by itself, 45 bases read in frame from the first base. Germline trimming amounts to 5 bases on V and 3 bases on J, with 5 as the count of junction bases outside the gene matches. CDR1 and CDR2 are drawn from the germline V gene: MNHEY, SVGAGI. Of note for this clone: It has no known antigen specificity. No base quality values were provided; no much bigger clone lies one nucleotide off.

The collaborating institutions used their own protocols to collect whole blood in K2EDTA tubes. For TCRbeta analysis, collaborator samples were shipped as frozen whole blood, as isolated PBMCs, or as DNA extracted from either sample type. The immunoSEQ Assay, a bias-controlled multiplex PCR, was used to amplify TCRbeta CDR3 regions from genomic DNA. The paper's processing steps were these. Nucleated cell counts per sample were estimated from amplification of reference gene primers within the assay. Sequence reads were collapsed and filtered to measure the absolute abundance of every unique TCRbeta CDR3 rearrangement. For each sample, productive Simpson clonality was calculated as the square root of Simpson's diversity index over productive rearrangements. TCRdb took over this immuneACCESS table, retaining in-frame rearrangements with V and J assigned. Such tables are incomplete; in checked studies, under half of the missing clones stem from an unresolved V gene, and the remainder is unexplained. That table furnishes V, J and clone size, whereas the DNA furnished D and trimming. In this sample the table shows around 150,000 clones, about 83% of which occur a single time. The ten largest make up around 17% of the sample.

Material for sequencing was peripheral blood. Here the chain combines TRBV6-5 and TRBJ2-7; the junction holds 12 bases that match TRBD2. This TCR derives from a man aged 45-65 years with acute or convalescent COVID-19. The CDR3 region reads CASSRLAGAFYEQYF. DNA sequence: TGTGCCAGCAGTCGACTAGCGGGGGCCTTCTACGAGCAGTACTTC.